Listed below are T cell receptor beta chains from one sample, sequenced in a study of shared clonotypes between healthy human individuals. The protocol was immunoSEQ multiplex PCR, while the TCRdb copy is restricted to in-frame clones and leaves out a portion. This repertoire shows millions of clones, approximately 95% found once; its top ten account for 1% to 1.3%. Input material: naive CD8+ T cells sorted from blood. The receptors come from a man younger than 35 in good health. Both conserved end residues are part of each CDR3.

V gene: TRBV4-3
CDR3 protein: CASSQDPSRGLAAHEQFF

V gene: TRBV9
CDR3 protein: CASSVEGFLGSYNEQFF

V gene: TRBV28
CDR3 protein: CASREQGNTEAFF

V gene: TRBV5-1
CDR3 protein: CASSLSLAGVTDTQYF

V gene: TRBV5-1
CDR3 protein: CASSILGAVETQYF

V gene: TRBV9
CDR3 protein: CASSKAGQPYEQYF

V gene: TRBV27
CDR3 protein: CASSSGYSNQPQHF

V gene: TRBV5-6
CDR3 protein: CASSLAHPSYEQYF

V gene: TRBV4-1
CDR3 protein: CASRDSGHSETQYF

V gene: TRBV5-4
CDR3 protein: CASSFWTSGTDTQYF

V gene: TRBV6-1
CDR3 protein: CASSPGQFYEQYF

V gene: TRBV29-1
CDR3 protein: CSARDSFSGANVLTF

V gene: TRBV6-6
CDR3 protein: CASSYGDPNTEAFF

V gene: TRBV19
CDR3 protein: CAIGTEGAYNEQFF

V gene: TRBV14
CDR3 protein: CASSWGDLTYEQYF

V gene: TRBV7-9
CDR3 protein: CASSAPGPLPGETQYF

V gene: TRBV10-3
CDR3 protein: CAISGTGLVFDEQFF

V gene: TRBV6-1
CDR3 protein: CASSQRGVGDQPQHF

V gene: TRBV15
CDR3 protein: CATSRDGDRVYNEQFF

V gene: TRBV5-1
CDR3 protein: CASSLEAGGTYEQYF

V gene: TRBV30
CDR3 protein: CAGTGGYEQYF

V gene: TRBV5-6
CDR3 protein: CASSLWGSATVAFF